Shown below are 8 T cell receptor beta chains from a single sample sequenced in a study of Graves' ophthalmopathy and Graves' hyperthyroidism. Amplified material comprised TCR beta CDR3 regions derived from RNA transcripts. The workflow started with a first-round RT-PCR run with HTBI primers and then moved on to a second-round multiplex PCR. In TCRdb, the multiplex PCR reads were re-called with MiXCR into one record per CDR3 protein. The sample includes roughly 500,000 distinct CDR3 sequences, under 15% of them seen just once. Source material: blood. The source is a woman younger than 45 with Graves' ophthalmopathy.

In this sample, this clonotype turned up many times. The chain employs TRBV30 and TRBJ2-5; D gene ambiguous. Germline CDR1 is GTSNPN and CDR2 is SVGIG (reference sequence). Trimming shortened V by 2 bases and J by 5 bases, and 9 bases separated the two germline ends. The length of the CDR3 is 12 residues. CDR3 DNA: TGTGCCTGGAGTAGGAAACGGGAGACCCAGTACTTC. It is translated as CAWSRKRETQYF.

In the case of this clonotype: A junction boundary mismatches the germline segment, possibly from a read error. The chain couples TRBV6-1 to TRBJ2-7, with TRBD1 matching over 7 bases. Germline values: CDR1 MNHNS, CDR2 SASEGT. CDR3 length equals 14 residues. CDR3 nucleotide sequence: TGTGCCAGCAGTGCTGGTGACAGGGTCTACGGGCAGTACTTC. The encoded protein is CASSAGDRVYGQYF.

The J gene is TRBJ2-7, the V gene TRBV20-1; the D gene is possibly TRBD1 (6 bases). This CDR3 has 12 amino acids. Germline V gene data show CDR1 as DFQATT and CDR2 as SNEGSKA (reference sequence). V dropped 3 bases and J dropped 5 bases, with 11 bases sitting between them. CDR3 nucleotides: TGCAGTGCTAGCGGACAGAACGACGAGCAGTACTTC. Its protein is CSASGQNDEQYF.

This clonotype was picked up one time. The chain combines TRBV5-1 with TRBJ2-7; a possible D gene is TRBD2 (5 bases). Germline assignment: CDR1 SGHRS and CDR2 YFSETQ. Trimming shortened V by 4 bases and J by 6 bases, and 17 bases separated the two germline ends. This CDR3 region has 14 residues. CDR3 loop: CASSQDFPRSEQYF. Written as DNA, the CDR3 is TGCGCCAGCAGCCAGGACTTCCCTCGGTCCGAGCAGTACTTC.

This clonotype has just a few counts. The rearrangement joins TRBV7-2 to TRBJ2-2; D possibly matches TRBD1 or TRBD2 (5 bases each). V was clipped by 3 bases and J by 7 bases, with 15 bases between them. The germline V gene encodes CDR1 SGHTA and CDR2 FQGNSA. The CDR3 is 15 amino acids. The CDR3 region is CASSFGTAHVGELFF. CDR3 nucleotide sequence: TGTGCCAGCAGCTTTGGGACCGCTCACGTCGGGGAGCTGTTTTTT.

Ten or more counts support this clonotype. The V and J genes are TRBV11-1 and TRBJ1-1, with 9 nucleotides matching TRBD1. CDR3 length equals 17 residues. Trimming cost V 1 base and J 3 bases; bases outside gene matches: 9. The germline V gene encodes CDR1 SGHAT and CDR2 FQDESV (reference sequence). The DNA of the CDR3 is TGTGCCAGCAGCTTAGTAGATGGGGGGACAGGGTACACTGAAGCTTTCTTT. Translated: CASSLVDGGTGYTEAFF.

The sample holds many counts of this clonotype. The chain links TRBV6-5 to TRBJ2-6; D might be TRBD1 (6 bases). Looked up from germline, CDR1 is MNHEY and CDR2 is SVGAGI. The CDR3 length is 16 residues. V was cut by 5 bases and J by 0 bases, with 11 bases left in between. As DNA, the CDR3 is TGTGCCAGCAGTACTCTACAGGGCTCTGGGGCCAACGTCCTGACTTTC. It encodes CASSTLQGSGANVLTF.

J is TRBJ2-7 and V is TRBV18; 8 nucleotides agree with TRBD1. Losses at the gene ends were 4 bases for V and 5 bases for J; bases not matched to a gene: 16. The CDR3 length is 17 residues. Germline CDR1 is KGHSH and CDR2 is LQKENI. The CDR3 DNA is TGTGCCAGCTCACAAGGGACCTCCGGGACAGGATCTGACGAGCAGTACTTC. Amino acids: CASSQGTSGTGSDEQYF.